The clone carrying this T cell receptor (beta chain) has just a few counts. Sequencing templates came from extracted RNA that was reverse transcribed into cDNA. Data came from immunoSEQ multiplex PCR; TCRdb stores just in-frame clones and leaves some out. This table has 150,000 to 250,000 clones, about three fifths appearing once. This entry comes from a study of CD8+ T cells in alopecia areata. V trimming: 5 bases; J trimming: 1 base; junction bases outside the gene matches: 3. This CDR3 is 13 amino acids long. CDR1 is GTSNPN, CDR2 SVGIG, per germline (reference sequence). Regarding treatment: oral pan-JAK inhibitor, 5-10 mg twice daily.

The sequence derives from a human donor with alopecia areata. The source was CD4+ T cells sorted from blood, collected at week 4, from a patient treated with tofacitinib. V and J are TRBV30 and TRBJ1-1; 8 bases match TRBD1. The CDR3 DNA is TGTGCCTGGGGACAGGGCTCGAACACTGAAGCTTTCTTT. Amino acids: CAWGQGSNTEAFF.